A selection of T cell receptor beta chains follows, all from one sample in a study of graft-versus-host responses after intestinal transplantation. TCRdb keeps only in-frame clones here, not all; method: immunoSEQ multiplex PCR. Of over 10,000 clones listed, 84% are singletons. The source material was PBMCs, sampled after intestinal transplantation. The receptor source for this set is a human patient who received an intestinal transplant, so some T cells may come from the graft donor. CDR3s include the opening cysteine and the closing phenylalanine or tryptophan.

j_gene	v_gene	CDR3aa
TRBJ2-3	TRBV28	CASSPYRDTQYF
TRBJ2-7	TRBV7-2	CASSLDPGITYEQYF
TRBJ2-1	TRBV12-5	CASGLSGSSYNEQFF
TRBJ2-1	TRBV29-1	CSVELRPNNEQFF
TRBJ2-7	TRBV7-8	CASTNALVGEQYF
TRBJ2-7	TRBV10-3	CAISEWTRYEQYF
TRBJ2-5	TRBV28	CASRPRTSGRLETQYF
TRBJ1-1	TRBV18	CASSGGTGVHTEAFF
TRBJ2-4	TRBV6-1	CASSEQGNIQYF
TRBJ1-2	TRBV30	CAWSYRGEGYTF
TRBJ2-3	TRBV19	CASSARGGISTDTQYF
TRBJ1-5	TRBV29-1	CSVLPLGGNQPQHF
TRBJ2-7	TRBV6-1	CASSEFSASSYEQYF
TRBJ2-3	TRBV19	CASSPEPSTDTQYF
TRBJ1-1	TRBV21-1	CASLGQGNGMNTEAFF
TRBJ2-1	TRBV10-3	CAISELRQFLYNEQFF
TRBJ2-5	TRBV6-1	CASRSSWGKETQYF
TRBJ1-2	TRBV6-1	CASSGDRGLHYGYTF
TRBJ1-1	TRBV5-1	CASFEQGNTEAFF
TRBJ2-1	TRBV5-1	CASSLGGSDYNEQFF
TRBJ1-4	TRBV7-9	CASSLAGRQNEKLFF
TRBJ2-3	TRBV18	CASSPPQGSLAYTQYF
TRBJ1-2	TRBV5-4	CASSFNTVVQGGGYTF
TRBJ1-2	TRBV6-5	CASSRHPGIRGYTF
TRBJ1-1	TRBV10-3	CAISESIGGEEAFF
TRBJ2-3	TRBV7-9	CAGGDRNTDTQYF
TRBJ2-6	TRBV6-4	CASSVNSGANVLTF
TRBJ1-4	TRBV7-9	CASSLNPTNEKLFF
TRBJ2-3	TRBV6-4	CASRGLASDTQYF
TRBJ1-2	TRBV9	CASSVASNYGYTF
TRBJ2-7	TRBV6-5	CASSRGRLSYEQYF
TRBJ2-7	TRBV30	CAWSQEQVPAYEQYF
TRBJ2-2	TRBV9	CASSVVSGSGTGELFF
TRBJ1-1	TRBV4-1	CASSQDWRRVSTEAFF
TRBJ1-1	TRBV5-6	CASSLGSGGTEAFF
TRBJ2-6	TRBV21-1	CASRTGAGANVLTF
TRBJ2-3	TRBV14	CASSQVTDTQYF
TRBJ2-7	TRBV2	CAGRIGEGSDEQYF
TRBJ2-1	TRBV2	CASSRIAGKGSYNEQFF
TRBJ2-3	TRBV5-1	CASSLEKGGRTDTQYF
TRBJ2-1	TRBV6-1	CASSESIGLAFEQFF
TRBJ1-4	TRBV30	CAWRGTYEKLFF
TRBJ1-1	TRBV10-3	CAISAPREEAFF
TRBJ2-2	TRBV29-1	CSVTDWKNTGELFF
TRBJ2-3	TRBV7-9	CASSPGSDTQYF
TRBJ2-7	TRBV6-5	CASSYRDGPQQYF
TRBJ1-6	TRBV7-6	CASSSGPNYNSPLHF
TRBJ1-3	TRBV7-3	CASSIDSRRSNTIYF
TRBJ2-1	TRBV6-5	CASSYFGKQFF
TRBJ2-7	TRBV28	CASSPPRPYEQYF
TRBJ2-2	TRBV30	CAWEGFAGVAGELFF
TRBJ1-2	TRBV5-1	CASSLTGSFSYGYTF
TRBJ2-7	TRBV2	CASRTVGGVDYEQYF
TRBJ1-1	TRBV30	CAWSVVMGRGDTEAFF
TRBJ2-7	TRBV7-9	CASSLAGLAGGEQYF
TRBJ2-7	TRBV18	CASSPLASSYEQYF